This T cell receptor (beta chain) was sequenced for a study of T cell changes during pregnancy in multiple sclerosis. The data were produced by immunoSEQ multiplex PCR, yet TCRdb's version contains in-frame clones alone and is incomplete. The sample lists fewer than 95,000 clones, 80% to 95% occurring once. The V segment lost 7 bases and the J segment 2 bases; nucleotides outside the gene matches: 12. Germline V CDR1 and CDR2: SGHNT, YYREEE (reference sequence). The length of the CDR3 is 16 residues. This sequence was found in a female donor in good health, enrolled as a control in a pregnancy study. The sample in question was peripheral blood, obtained in the first trimester of pregnancy. The rearrangement uses TRBV5-4 and TRBJ2-3, with 8 bases that match TRBD2. The CDR3 region is CASQETLAAITDTQYF. The DNA for the CDR3 is TGTGCCAGCCAGGAGACACTAGCGGCAATCACAGATACGCAGTATTTT.